This passage covers 26 T cell receptor beta chains from one sample sequenced in a study of patients and donors after allogeneic stem cell transplantation (dated by TCRdb to 2020 to 2022). Libraries were built with RT-PCR. The sequencing machine was a NextSeq 550. TCRdb trimmed public reads at Q25 via fastp, called clones via MiXCR and kept in-frame beta chains. Every distinct CDR3 protein forms one entry, paired with its most common genes and DNA. The sample table contains approximately 90,000 distinct CDR3 sequences; only one count was recorded for less than 5% of them. Of the sample, 2.5% to 3% is held by the ten largest clones. Sequencing was carried out using blood, either unsorted or a sorted T cell fraction (not recorded which). Source of these receptors: a human donor who was either an allogeneic HSCT recipient or a stem cell or donor lymphocyte infusion donor (not recorded which). It is not recorded whose cells these are; they may come from a transplant donor.

In this sample, this clonotype turned up many times. The rearrangement uses TRBV27 and TRBJ2-3, with 14 bases lining up with TRBD2. Germline V gene lookup returns CDR1 MNHEY and CDR2 SMNVEV (reference sequence). The CDR3 totals 15 residues. V lost 5 bases to trimming and J lost 10 bases; unmatched junction nucleotides: 8. Here the CDR3 reads CASSGTSGGLRAQYF. DNA of the CDR3: TGTGCCAGCAGTGGGACTAGCGGGGGACTTAGGGCGCAGTATTTT.

This clonotype has ten or more counts. The CDR3 sequence is CASSLGGRLNTGELFF. The CDR3 bases are TGCGCCAGCAGCTTGGGGGGCAGATTAAACACCGGGGAGCTGTTTTTT. This chain uses TRBV5-1 with TRBJ2-2; TRBD1 is a possible D gene (5 bases). V shed 0 bases and J shed 2 bases, with 11 bases lying between them. The CDR3 length is 16 residues. Germline CDR1 SGHRS, CDR2 YFSETQ.

This clonotype was seen repeatedly, ten times or more. V and J are TRBV12-3 or TRBV12-4 and TRBJ2-1; 16 nucleotides match TRBD2. The CDR3 runs to 17 residues. The trim removed 7 bases at V and 0 bases at J, leaving 3 bases unmatched. The CDR3 DNA follows: TGTGCCAGCACCGGGACTAGCGGGGGGGCCTCCTACAATGAGCAGTTCTTC. Protein sequence: CASTGTSGGASYNEQFF.

This clonotype was recorded many times. The chain recombines TRBV10-3 with TRBJ1-1; D is perhaps TRBD1 (5 bases). CDR3 length: 12 residues. Per the germline V gene, CDR1 is ENHRY and CDR2 is SYGVKD. The ends were cut back, 10 bases at V and 5 bases at J, with 14 bases in the middle. The CDR3 is CANSGEGTEAFF. CDR3 in DNA: TGTGCCAACTCGGGGGAAGGGACTGAAGCTTTCTTT.

This clonotype came up many times. The V and J genes are TRBV2 and TRBJ2-3; 9 bases agree with TRBD2. Germline loops: CDR1 SNHLY, CDR2 FYNNEI. The CDR3 loop spans 16 amino acids. V was pared by 4 bases and J by 0 bases, with 5 bases of the junction left unmatched. CDR3 DNA sequence: TGTGCCAGCAGTGCGGGACTAGCAGACAGCACAGATACGCAGTATTTT. It encodes CASSAGLADSTDTQYF.

This clonotype was picked up a small number of times. The chain employs TRBV13 and TRBJ2-5; 9 bases agree with TRBD1. CDR3 size: 15 residues. Per the germline V gene, CDR1 is PRHDT and CDR2 is FYEKMQ (reference sequence). V lost 3 bases and J lost 5; bases outside the gene matches: 7. The CDR3 loop is CASSFRSGTGETQYF. The CDR3 DNA is TGTGCCAGCAGCTTTAGATCCGGGACAGGGGAGACCCAGTACTTC.

With regard to this clonotype: A much larger clone sits a single nucleotide away, making a read error possible. V usage is TRBV19 and J usage is TRBJ1-5, with 8 bases fitting TRBD1. The CDR3 has 15 residues. The germline V gene encodes CDR1 LNHDA and CDR2 SQIVND (reference sequence). The CDR3 reads CASRADRVSKQPQHF. CDR3 bases: TGTGCCAGTAGAGCGGACAGGGTGAGCAAGCAGCCCCAGCATTTT.

Many counts were recorded for this clonotype. CDR3 sequence (DNA): TGCGCCAGCAGCTTGGTAGGGGGCACCTACGAGCAGTACTTC. Its translation is CASSLVGGTYEQYF. The rearrangement uses TRBV5-1 and TRBJ2-7; the match to TRBD1 covers 7 bases. Germline V gene sequence: CDR1 SGHRS, CDR2 YFSETQ. This CDR3 spans 14 amino acids. V shed 0 bases, J shed 2 bases, and the junction held 2 bases outside the gene matches.

This clonotype has at least ten counts. The rearrangement joins TRBV5-1 to TRBJ1-2, with a weak D call TRBD1 (5 bases). Looked up from germline, CDR1 is SGHRS and CDR2 is YFSETQ. The V end was cut by 0 bases, the J end by 6 bases, with 12 bases between. The CDR3 is made up of 14 amino acids. The DNA for the CDR3 is TGCGCCAGCAGCTTGGGGACAAACAAAGATGGCTACACCTTC. Its protein is CASSLGTNKDGYTF.

This clonotype was counted at least ten times. The chain recombines TRBV20-1 with TRBJ2-2; no reliable D call. The CDR3 is 13 amino acids. The V gene's germline CDR1 is DFQATT and CDR2 SNEGSKA (reference sequence). Deletions cut 6 bases from V and 6 bases from J, with 14 bases between. The CDR3 nucleotides are TGCAGTGCGGACGCAGGATTGTCCGGGGAGCTGTTTTTT. It yields the protein CSADAGLSGELFF.

This clonotype has ten or more counts. The chain combines TRBV12-3 or TRBV12-4 with TRBJ1-5; D gene unclear. The V and J ends lost 1 base and 0 bases respectively, with 7 bases between them. The CDR3 has 15 amino acids. CDR3 in DNA: TGTGCCAGCAGTTTAGGCGGATATAGCAATCAGCCCCAGCATTTT. Its translation is CASSLGGYSNQPQHF.

This clonotype was detected ten times or more. This chain uses TRBV4-1 with TRBJ2-3; 7 nucleotides line up with TRBD2. This CDR3 region has 17 residues. The V and J ends lost 1 base and 5 bases, in that order; junction bases with no gene match: 12. The germline gives CDR1 MGHRA, CDR2 YSYEKL. CDR3 residues: CASSQVLAGEGKDTQYF. CDR3 bases: TGCGCCAGCAGCCAAGTTCTCGCGGGAGAAGGGAAAGATACGCAGTATTTT.

This clonotype was found many times. This chain links TRBV3-1 with TRBJ2-3; D might be TRBD1 or TRBD2, each matching 6 bases. V lost 3 bases, J lost 2 bases, and 18 bases lay in between. In germline, CDR1 is LGHDT, CDR2 YNNKEL (reference sequence). The CDR3 contains 17 residues. CDR3 sequence: CASSQRTGAKDTDTQYF. CDR3 coding DNA: TGTGCCAGCAGCCAGAGAACGGGGGCAAAAGACACAGATACGCAGTATTTT.

This clonotype was found many times. The CDR3 sequence is CASSSRVDTGELFF. The CDR3 bases are TGCGCCAGCAGTTCCAGGGTCGACACCGGGGAGCTGTTTTTT. The chain links TRBV5-1 to TRBJ2-2; tentatively, D is TRBD1 (5 bases). Germline V gives CDR1 SGHRS, CDR2 YFSETQ. Trimming removed 5 bases from V and 3 bases from J, with 11 bases in between. There are 14 residues in the CDR3.

The chain combines TRBV24-1 with TRBJ2-3, with D unresolved. CDR1 is KGHDR and CDR2 is SFDVKD in the germline V gene. V was pared by 3 bases and J by 5 bases, with 8 bases between. The CDR3 is made up of 13 amino acids. DNA for the CDR3: TGTGCCACCAGTGATAACTACAGAGATACGCAGTATTTT. It encodes CATSDNYRDTQYF.

At least ten counts were recorded for this clonotype. The gene calls are TRBV20-1 and TRBJ2-2; 8 bases are a match to TRBD1. V was pared by 0 bases and J by 5 bases, with 2 bases of the junction left unmatched. CDR1 and CDR2 from the germline V gene are DFQATT and SNEGSKA (reference sequence). There are 14 residues in the CDR3. The CDR3 reads CSARETGETGELFF. The CDR3 DNA reads TGCAGTGCTAGAGAGACAGGGGAAACCGGGGAGCTGTTTTTT.

This clonotype was observed a handful of times. CDR3 nucleotides: TGCGCCAGCAGCTTGGGACCCGGGGGGGCGGTCAATGAGCAGTTCTTC. This codes for CASSLGPGGAVNEQFF. The V and J genes are TRBV5-1 and TRBJ2-1; 8 bases fit TRBD2. The CDR3 is 16 residues long. Germline assignment: CDR1 SGHRS and CDR2 YFSETQ. J gave up 6 bases and V 0 bases, and 8 bases lay outside the gene matches. The full variable domain, with the rest looked up from reference TRBV5-1 and TRBJ2-1, is KAGVTQTPRYLIKTRGQQVTLSCSPISGHRSVSWYQQTPGQGLQFLFEYFSETQRNKGNFPGRFSGRQFSNSRSEMNVSTLELGDSALYLCASSLGPGGAVNEQFFGPGTRLTVL.

Comment on this clonotype: A read error may explain this, as a much larger clone is one base away. DNA for the CDR3: TGTGCCAGCGCAATCGGTCTGCTAGGGGTGTACGAGCAGTACTTC. Residues: CASAIGLLGVYEQYF. V usage is TRBV6-1 and J usage is TRBJ2-7, with a possible D match to TRBD1 (5 bases). The CDR3 is made up of 15 amino acids. Germline V lookup: CDR1 MNHNS, CDR2 SASEGT. Trimming stripped 8 bases from V and 4 bases from J, with 21 bases between.

This clonotype was observed a few times. CDR3 sequence: CASSLVLRTGPKSSYNEQFF. The CDR3 DNA is TGTGCCAGCAGCTTAGTCCTGCGGACAGGGCCCAAGAGCTCCTACAATGAGCAGTTCTTC. The rearrangement links TRBV7-8 to TRBJ2-1, with 8 bases lining up with TRBD1. V was clipped by 1 base and J by 0 bases; unmatched bases: 14. The CDR3 is 20 residues long. Germline V CDR1 and CDR2: SGHVS, FQNEAQ.

This clonotype was counted many times. The rearrangement uses TRBV9 and TRBJ2-7, with D unclear. CDR1 SGDLS and CDR2 YYNGEE come from the germline V gene. Between the trimmed V and J ends, which lost 2 bases and 3 bases, there was a span of 9 bases. This CDR3 comprises 13 residues. Here the CDR3 DNA reads TGTGCCAGCAGCGTCAGGCCAGGCTACGAGCAGTACTTC. Translating it yields CASSVRPGYEQYF.

This clonotype was detected ten times or more. This rearrangement joins TRBV11-2 to TRBJ2-3; D is possibly TRBD1 or TRBD2 (5 bases each). CDR3 size: 13 residues. V was trimmed by 7 bases and J by 8 bases, leaving 16 bases between them. Germline CDR1 is SGHAT and CDR2 is FQNNGV. CDR3: CASTQEAGGTQYF. The CDR3 DNA follows: TGTGCCAGCACCCAGGAGGCTGGGGGTACGCAGTATTTT.

The chain combines TRBV15 with TRBJ1-5; tentatively, D is TRBD1 (5 bases). V was shortened by 0 bases and J by 6 bases, with 9 bases between the two germline ends. The V gene's germline CDR1 is LNHNV and CDR2 YYDKDF (reference sequence). The CDR3 consists of 14 residues. In nucleotides, the CDR3 is TGTGCCACCAGCAGAGATTTGGGGGGTCAGCCCCAGCATTTT. This encodes CATSRDLGGQPQHF.

This clonotype was found a few times. The gene calls are TRBV20-1 and TRBJ2-1, with 16 bases matching TRBD2. Germline CDR1 is DFQATT and CDR2 is SNEGSKA (reference sequence). Unmatched junction bases numbered 8, after V lost 4 bases and J lost 8 bases. The CDR3 is 16 residues long. For the CDR3, the DNA is TGCAGTGCTACTTCGGGACTAGCGGGGGGGTTTGATGAGCAGTTCTTC. Encoded protein: CSATSGLAGGFDEQFF.

This clonotype is labeled as large. This rearrangement joins TRBV12-3 or TRBV12-4 to TRBJ2-7; TRBD2 is a possible D gene (5 bases). The CDR3 has 11 residues. The V end lost 6 bases, the J end lost 7 bases, and 10 bases lay between the germline ends. CDR3 sequence (DNA): TGTGCCAGCAGGGCTTCGGGGGAGCAGTACTTC. The encoded protein is CASRASGEQYF.

Ten or more counts support this clonotype. The chain employs TRBV28 and TRBJ2-7; perhaps TRBD2 as D (6 bases). This CDR3 region has 13 residues. Deletions cut 9 bases from V and 6 bases from J, with 18 bases between. Germline V gene lookup returns CDR1 MDHEN and CDR2 SYDVKM. CDR3 amino acids: CASTTSGLLEQYF. CDR3 coding DNA: TGTGCCAGTACCACATCGGGACTCCTCGAGCAGTACTTC. The variable domain in full, with the rest retrieved from reference TRBV28 and TRBJ2-7, is DVKVTQSSRYLVKRTGEKVFLECVQDMDHENMFWYRQDPGLGLRLIYFSYDVKMKEKGDIPEGYSVSREKKERFSLILESASTNQTSMYLCASTTSGLLEQYFGPGTRLTVT.

This clonotype came up many times. This chain links TRBV5-1 with TRBJ2-5; 7 bases fit TRBD2. Unmatched junction bases numbered 7, after V lost 4 bases and J lost 1 base. This CDR3 has 15 amino acids. Germline assignment: CDR1 SGHRS and CDR2 YFSETQ. In DNA, the CDR3 is TGCGCCAGCAGCCCCGGATCGGGAGGCCAAGAGACCCAGTACTTC. Its translation: CASSPGSGGQETQYF.